This TCR beta chain comes out of a study of regulatory dendritic cells for organ transplantation. Whole-study context: Dendritic cell cultures received LPS on day 6.

Only in-frame clones appear in the TCRdb table, and some are missing; sequencing was by immunoSEQ multiplex PCR. The sample lists 9,500 to 15,000 clones; around three fifths were seen once. CDR1 is SGHRS, CDR2 YFSETQ, per germline. There are 14 residues in the CDR3. The V gene lost 2 bases and the J gene lost 2 bases, with 11 bases spanning the gap. Sorted subsets were CFSE-labeled and cultured less than 6 days with allogeneic dendritic cells. Notes on this clone: The antigen is not known.

Findings and caveats of the study: Mature dendritic cells appeared to drive more memory CD8+ clonal expansion than regulatory ones. Memory CD8+ T cells were the most oligoclonal; naive cells were highly diverse.

The TCR was taken from a human donor in good health. The chain recombines TRBV5-1 with TRBJ2-7; weak D call: TRBD2 (5 bases). The sequencing sample was made of naive CD8+ T cells from blood cultured with dendritic cells. The subset: CD45RA+ naive T cells. The CDR3 loop reads CASSFEGLTYEQYF. The CDR3 nucleotides are TGCGCCAGCAGCTTTGAGGGTTTAACCTACGAGCAGTACTTC.